What follows describes a single T cell receptor (beta chain). The target antigen is unknown. Produced via immunoSEQ multiplex PCR; TCRdb's table is partial and in-frame only. The sample has approximately 300,000 clones; roughly 89% are singletons. This entry is derived from a study of cytomegalovirus exposure and HLA in healthy donors. Study-level results: As confirmed in vitro, a few CMV-associated chains were specific for CMV antigens. Most observed TCR sequences were rare, whereas some public TCRs were detected in many donors. Researchers counted 150 to 200 TCR beta chains as cytomegalovirus-associated.

Germline assignment: CDR1 SGHVS and CDR2 FQNEAQ. Trimming pared 3 bases from V and 1 base from J, leaving 3 bases between. CDR3 size: 12 residues. V and J are TRBV7-8 and TRBJ1-1; no clear D gene. This sequence originates from a young woman in good health and CMV-seronegative. Sequenced material: PBMCs. The CDR3, as DNA: TGTGCCAGCAGCTTCAAGAACACTGAAGCTTTCTTT. The encoded protein is CASSFKNTEAFF.